Shown below are 21 T cell receptor beta chains from a single sample sequenced in a study of patients and donors after allogeneic stem cell transplantation. Each CDR3 protein is one row after TCRdb ran MiXCR on the RT-PCR reads. The table records about a million distinct CDR3 sequences, roughly 18% of them present only once. Material for sequencing was blood, either unsorted or a sorted T cell fraction (not recorded which). The origin of the receptors is a human donor who was either an allogeneic HSCT recipient or a stem cell or donor lymphocyte infusion donor (not recorded which). It is not recorded whose cells these are; they may come from a transplant donor.

This clonotype was observed a few times. The V call is TRBV5-6, the J call TRBJ2-7, with a weak D call TRBD2 (6 bases). This CDR3 spans 15 amino acids. Germline-derived CDR1 and CDR2 are SGHDT and YYEEEE. Deletions cut 5 bases from V and 4 bases from J, with 19 bases between. CDR3 coding DNA: TGTGCCAGCAGTCCAATTCCGGGAGAAAATTACGAGCAGTACTTC. As protein: CASSPIPGENYEQYF.

This chain uses TRBV20-1 with TRBJ2-7, with 9 bases matching TRBD1. Per the germline V gene, CDR1 is DFQATT and CDR2 is SNEGSKA (reference sequence). V dropped 3 bases and J dropped 5; count of bases not matched to a gene: 5. The CDR3 is 13 residues long. As DNA, the CDR3 is TGCAGTGCTAGTTCGGGACAGGGCAACGAGCAGTACTTC. This sequence encodes CSASSGQGNEQYF.

This clonotype was seen ten or more times. The chain recombines TRBV12-3 or TRBV12-4 with TRBJ2-5, with 8 positions matching TRBD1. The J segment lost 4 bases and the V segment lost 5 bases, leaving 18 bases of the junction unmatched. This CDR3 has 18 residues. The CDR3: CASSQPVGAGGFRETQYF. CDR3 nucleotides: TGTGCCAGCAGTCAACCTGTCGGGGCAGGGGGCTTTCGAGAGACCCAGTACTTC.

This clonotype was recorded at least ten times. The chain carries TRBV7-9 and TRBJ2-1, with D uncertain. Deletions cut 0 bases from V and 7 bases from J, with 10 bases between. There are 14 residues in the CDR3. CDR1 and CDR2 (germline): SEHNR, FQNEAQ (reference sequence). The CDR3 DNA is TGTGCCAGCAGCTTAGCTGCCCTGGTAAATGAGCAGTTCTTC. Translated: CASSLAALVNEQFF.

This clonotype was detected only a few times. The CDR3 region has the DNA TGCAGTGCTCTAACCGACGGGAGGTTAGTAGCTTTCTTT. It encodes CSALTDGRLVAFF. The chain employs TRBV20-1 and TRBJ1-1; D not resolved. The CDR3 has 13 residues. Germline V CDR1 and CDR2: DFQATT, SNEGSKA (reference sequence). The V gene lost 5 bases and the J gene lost 10 bases, with 20 bases spanning the gap.

The chain recombines TRBV25-1 with TRBJ2-5; D is uncertain. V was pared by 5 bases and J by 0 bases, with 19 bases between. CDR3 length: 17 residues. The germline V gene encodes CDR1 MGHDK and CDR2 SYGVNS. The CDR3 is CASSLNSWTPYQETQYF. CDR3 bases: TGTGCCAGCAGTCTCAACTCTTGGACCCCGTACCAAGAGACCCAGTACTTC.

The chain is built from TRBV27 and TRBJ1-3, with TRBD1 matching 7 bases. With V trimmed by 8 bases and J by 8 bases, 12 bases remained unmatched. Germline-derived CDR1 and CDR2 are MNHEY and SMNVEV (reference sequence). The length of the CDR3 is 14 residues. The CDR3 region is CASSSDRAGDTIYF. In DNA form, the CDR3 reads TGTGCCAGCTCCAGTGACAGGGCTGGGGACACCATATATTTT.

The chain employs TRBV18 and TRBJ2-3; D perhaps matches TRBD2 (6 bases). Germline values: CDR1 KGHSH, CDR2 LQKENI. The CDR3 length is 11 residues. Deletions cut 8 bases from V and 10 bases from J, with 13 bases between. CDR3 loop: CASPLGGAQYF. DNA of the CDR3: TGTGCCAGCCCTCTGGGGGGTGCGCAGTATTTT.

This clonotype was observed a few times. The J gene is TRBJ1-5, the V gene TRBV12-3 or TRBV12-4; D is perhaps TRBD1 (5 bases). The CDR3 runs 17 residues. V shed 1 base and J shed 11 bases, with 24 bases lying between them. The CDR3 region has the DNA TGTGCCAGCAGTTTAGTGGGACCGGACACCCGTCCTATAGCCCAGCATTTT. Translating gives CASSLVGPDTRPIAQHF.

This clonotype was seen at least ten times. V usage is TRBV12-3 or TRBV12-4 and J usage is TRBJ2-5; D is ambiguous. The CDR3 runs to 12 residues. V lost 9 bases to trimming and J lost 5 bases, with 13 bases between them. CDR3 protein: CASQFARETQYF. The CDR3 bases are TGTGCCAGTCAATTCGCCAGGGAGACCCAGTACTTC.

The chain recombines TRBV2 with TRBJ2-1; D may be TRBD1 or TRBD2 (5 bases each). The CDR3 spans 17 residues. Trimming left V 5 bases short and J 3 bases short, with 20 bases between. CDR1 is SNHLY and CDR2 is FYNNEI in the germline V gene. The CDR3 here is CASSQVTGTQGYNEQFF. CDR3 in DNA: TGTGCCAGCAGTCAGGTAACCGGGACCCAAGGCTACAATGAGCAGTTCTTC.

This clonotype was found many times. J is TRBJ2-2 and V is TRBV6-5; D might be TRBD2 (5 bases). V shed 2 bases and J shed 6 bases, with 10 bases lying between them. CDR1 and CDR2 from the germline V gene are MNHEY and SVGAGI. The CDR3 contains 14 residues. CDR3 protein: CASSYEVRAGELFF. The CDR3 coding sequence is TGTGCCAGCAGTTACGAGGTGCGGGCCGGGGAGCTGTTTTTT.

This sequence joins TRBV11-2 and TRBJ2-7; 10 bases align to TRBD2. The V gene end was trimmed by 5 bases and the J gene end by 6 bases; junction bases not matched to a gene: 10. This CDR3 comprises 15 residues. Germline V gene lookup returns CDR1 SGHAT and CDR2 FQNNGV. The CDR3 reads CASSDPAGGWREQYF. The DNA of the CDR3 is TGTGCCAGCAGCGACCCAGCGGGAGGGTGGCGCGAGCAGTACTTC. The full variable domain, rest sourced from reference TRBV11-2 and TRBJ2-7, is EAGVAQSPRYKIIEKRQSVAFWCNPISGHATLYWYQQILGQGPKLLIQFQNNGVVDDSQLPKDRFSAERLKGVDSTLKIQPAKLEDSAVYLCASSDPAGGWREQYFGPGTRLTVT.

This clonotype turned up a few times. The gene calls are TRBV12-3 or TRBV12-4 and TRBJ1-1; D is possibly TRBD1 (5 bases). This CDR3 has 15 amino acids. Trimming cost V 6 bases and J 5 bases, with 19 bases left between them. The CDR3 region has the DNA TGTGCCAGCAGCCCCCTTTTTGGGGGGAGGACTGAAGCTTTCTTT. Translation gives CASSPLFGGRTEAFF.

This clonotype was detected many times. This chain connects TRBV10-3 to TRBJ1-2, with 10 bases matching TRBD1. Trimming at V came to 4 bases and at J to 4 bases, leaving 9 bases not matched to a gene. Germline V gene lookup returns CDR1 ENHRY and CDR2 SYGVKD. The CDR3 runs to 16 residues. The DNA for the CDR3 is TGTGCCATCAGTGGTTCCGGGACAGGGGCCCTCTATGGCTACACCTTC. The encoded protein is CAISGSGTGALYGYTF.

The gene calls are TRBV20-1 and TRBJ2-3; 14 nucleotides line up with TRBD2. In germline, CDR1 is DFQATT, CDR2 SNEGSKA (reference sequence). V lost 5 bases to trimming and J lost 4 bases; unmatched junction nucleotides: 5. The CDR3 consists of 15 residues. CDR3 loop: CSAGGLAGVADTQYF. The CDR3 bases are TGCAGTGCTGGGGGACTAGCGGGGGTTGCAGATACGCAGTATTTT.

This clonotype was observed a handful of times. The chain is built from TRBV4-3 and TRBJ1-2, with 11 positions matching TRBD1. The ends lost 3 bases at V and 3 bases at J; junction bases unmatched: 3. This CDR3 spans 15 amino acids. Per the germline V gene, CDR1 is LGHNA and CDR2 is YSLEER. CDR3 coding DNA: TGCGCCAGCAGCCAGGACAGGGGGCTATACTATGGCTACACCTTC. It encodes CASSQDRGLYYGYTF.

V and J are TRBV24-1 and TRBJ2-7; possible D gene TRBD1, 6 bases. The CDR3 sequence is 13 residues long. Trimming cost V 9 bases and J 0 bases, with 11 bases left between them. The germline gives CDR1 KGHDR, CDR2 SFDVKD. The CDR3 reads CATRDKYSYEQYF. Here the CDR3 DNA reads TGTGCCACCCGGGACAAATACTCCTACGAGCAGTACTTC.

This chain uses TRBV29-1 with TRBJ2-7; D gene ambiguous. Germline V gives CDR1 SQVTM, CDR2 ANQGSEA. CDR3 length equals 10 residues. Trimming removed 6 bases from V and 7 bases from J, with 10 bases in between. CDR3 bases: TGCAGCGTGGCAGACTGGGAGCAGTACTTC. This encodes CSVADWEQYF.

The sample holds a few counts of this clonotype. This rearrangement joins TRBV7-2 to TRBJ2-4; D perhaps matches TRBD2 (7 bases). V lost 8 bases and J lost 5, with 13 bases in between. CDR3 length: 13 residues. CDR1 is SGHTA and CDR2 is FQGNSA in the germline V gene. CDR3 coding DNA: TGTGCCAGCTTGGGGGGGGGCGAAAACATTCAGTACTTC. Amino acids: CASLGGGENIQYF.

This clonotype was observed a handful of times. CDR3 loop: CASSAGTSGGATDTQYF. The CDR3, as DNA: TGCGCCAGCAGCGCAGGGACTAGCGGGGGGGCCACAGATACGCAGTATTTT. The V call is TRBV5-1, the J call TRBJ2-3, with 16 bases lining up with TRBD2. Germline V gives CDR1 SGHRS, CDR2 YFSETQ. V trimming: 4 bases; J trimming: 2 bases; junction bases outside the gene matches: 4. This CDR3 is built from 17 residues.